Presented here are 30 T cell receptor beta chains from one specimen sequenced in a study of T cell responses to AZD1222 COVID-19 vaccine. This table comes from immunoSEQ multiplex PCR, and its TCRdb copy is limited to in-frame clones, with some not included. The top ten clones hold about a fifth of a sample with just under 95,000 clones, roughly 93% of them seen once. The source was peripheral blood, collected on day 0 of AZD1222 vaccination. These receptors were obtained from an adult in good health.

A remark on this clone: At one of its ends the junction is not consistent with the germline gene, which may arise from a read error. V usage is TRBV7-7 and J usage is TRBJ2-3; 7 positions match TRBD2. There are 15 residues in the CDR3. The germline gives CDR1 SSHAT, CDR2 FNYEAQ (reference sequence). The CDR3 protein is CASSKIGGSADTQYF. DNA for the CDR3: TGTGCTAGCAGTAAAATCGGGGGGAGCGCAGATACGCAGTATTTT. The variable domain in full, completed from reference TRBV7-7 and TRBJ2-3, reads GAGVSQSPRYKVTKRGQDVTLRCDPISSHATLYWYQQALGQGPEFLTYFNYEAQPDKSGLPSDRFSAERPEGSISTLTIQRTEQRDSAMYRCASSKIGGSADTQYFGPGTRLTVL.

V and J are TRBV9 and TRBJ1-3, with TRBD1 as a possible D gene (5 bases). The germline V gene encodes CDR1 SGDLS and CDR2 YYNGEE. Trimming left V 6 bases short and J 4 bases short, with 17 bases between. CDR3 size: 15 residues. The CDR3 coding sequence is TGTGCCAGCACCTCTTCCATGGGGGAAGGAAACACCATATATTTT. This sequence encodes CASTSSMGEGNTIYF. The full variable domain, with the rest looked up from reference TRBV9 and TRBJ1-3, is DSGVTQTPKHLITATGQRVTLRCSPRSGDLSVYWYQQSLDQGLQFLIQYYNGEERAKGNILERFSAQQFPDLHSELNLSSLELGDSALYFCASTSSMGEGNTIYFGEGSWLTVV.

This clone was observed a single time. The J gene is TRBJ1-5, the V gene TRBV24-1; no reliable D call. This CDR3 has 13 residues. The germline CDR1 and CDR2 sequences are KGHDR and SFDVKD. With 6 bases removed from V and 4 bases from J, the gap between germline ends came to 9 bases. CDR3 sequence reads: CATSPDGNQPQHF. CDR3 sequence (DNA): TGTGCCACCAGTCCCGACGGGAATCAGCCCCAGCATTTT.

The chain joins TRBV9 to TRBJ1-1, with 8 bases matching TRBD1. Trimming cost V 4 bases and J 5 bases; bases outside gene matches: 1. CDR1 is SGDLS and CDR2 is YYNGEE in the germline V gene. CDR3 length: 12 residues. CDR3 sequence reads: CASSTGGTEAFF. The CDR3 bases are TGTGCCAGCAGCACAGGGGGAACTGAAGCTTTCTTT.

The chain combines TRBV9 with TRBJ1-1, with a possible D match to TRBD1 (6 bases). The V end was cut by 0 bases, the J end by 6 bases, with 12 bases between. From germline, CDR1 is SGDLS and CDR2 YYNGEE. The CDR3 sequence is 14 residues long. The DNA for the CDR3 is TGTGCCAGCAGCGTAGCTGGGGGCTGGTCTGAAGCTTTCTTT. It specifies CASSVAGGWSEAFF. Full variable domain (outside the CDR3, taken from reference TRBV9 and TRBJ1-1): DSGVTQTPKHLITATGQRVTLRCSPRSGDLSVYWYQQSLDQGLQFLIQYYNGEERAKGNILERFSAQQFPDLHSELNLSSLELGDSALYFCASSVAGGWSEAFFGQGTRLTVV.

V usage is TRBV3-1 (or the pseudogene TRBV3-2) and J usage is TRBJ1-1; TRBD1 agrees at 8 bases. Unmatched junction bases numbered 4, after V lost 0 bases and J lost 4 bases. Germline values: CDR1 LGHDT, CDR2 YNNKEL (reference sequence). The CDR3 is 15 amino acids. The CDR3 DNA reads as TGTGCCAGCAGCCAAGAATGGGACAGGCCCACTGAAGCTTTCTTT. Translated, it gives CASSQEWDRPTEAFF.

The J gene is TRBJ2-7, the V gene TRBV9; 9 bases line up with TRBD2. CDR1 is SGDLS and CDR2 is YYNGEE in the germline V gene. The junction had 6 bases not matched to a gene; V was cut back by 0 bases and J by 5 bases. CDR3 size: 15 residues. The CDR3 region has the DNA TGTGCCAGCAGCGTAGGGAATAGCGGGGGACACGAGCAGTACTTC. Amino acid sequence: CASSVGNSGGHEQYF. Supplemented by reference TRBV9 and TRBJ2-7, the full variable domain reads DSGVTQTPKHLITATGQRVTLRCSPRSGDLSVYWYQQSLDQGLQFLIQYYNGEERAKGNILERFSAQQFPDLHSELNLSSLELGDSALYFCASSVGNSGGHEQYFGPGTRLTVT.

The chain employs TRBV7-9 and TRBJ1-6; maybe TRBD1 (5 bases). Per the germline V gene, CDR1 is SEHNR and CDR2 is FQNEAQ (reference sequence). V dropped 5 bases and J dropped 9 bases, with 17 bases sitting between them. This CDR3 comprises 15 residues. CDR3 sequence (DNA): TGTGCCAGCAGCCTACGTGGGGGGGTTGGTTCACCCCTCCACTTT. Protein product: CASSLRGGVGSPLHF.

The chain employs TRBV12-3 or TRBV12-4 and TRBJ2-1; D is perhaps TRBD1 (5 bases). The CDR3 loop spans 12 amino acids. With 6 bases removed from V and 6 bases from J, the gap between germline ends came to 9 bases. CDR3 amino acids: CASSPDSNEQFF. The CDR3 DNA reads as TGTGCCAGCAGCCCCGACAGCAATGAGCAGTTCTTC.

The chain carries TRBV7-6 and TRBJ1-4; D is perhaps TRBD1 (6 bases). Trimming stripped 1 base from V and 0 bases from J, with 15 bases between. This CDR3 region has 18 residues. Germline assignment: CDR1 SGHVS and CDR2 FNYEAQ. This CDR3 reads CASSLEETGFATNEKLFF. The CDR3 region has the DNA TGTGCCAGCAGCTTAGAAGAGACAGGTTTTGCAACTAATGAAAAACTGTTTTTT. The full variable domain, completed using reference TRBV7-6 and TRBJ1-4, is GAGVSQSPRYKVTKRGQDVALRCDPISGHVSLYWYRQALGQGPEFLTYFNYEAQQDKSGLPNDRFSAERPEGSISTLTIQRTEQRDSAMYRCASSLEETGFATNEKLFFGSGTQLSVL.

This clone came up once. J is TRBJ1-2 and V is TRBV5-1; perhaps TRBD1 as D (5 bases). This CDR3 contains 15 residues. Germline values: CDR1 SGHRS, CDR2 YFSETQ. The V and J ends lost 2 bases and 3 bases respectively, with 14 bases between them. The CDR3 nucleotides are TGCGCCAGCAGCTTCGGGTCAGGGTACGACTATGGCTACACCTTC. Encoded protein: CASSFGSGYDYGYTF.

This chain joins TRBV2 and TRBJ1-2; D is undetermined. V was clipped by 4 bases and J by 8 bases, with 14 bases between them. Germline CDR1 reads SNHLY; CDR2 reads FYNNEI. This CDR3 spans 13 amino acids. CDR3 loop: CASSVRGREGYTF. Here the CDR3 DNA reads TGTGCCAGCAGTGTACGGGGTAGGGAAGGCTACACCTTC.

This chain uses TRBV7-2 with TRBJ1-2, with a tentative D call TRBD1 (5 bases). CDR1 and CDR2 (germline): SGHTA, FQGNSA. CDR3 length equals 13 residues. With 2 bases removed from V and 7 bases from J, the gap between germline ends came to 11 bases. The CDR3 loop is CASSLSTESGYTF. CDR3 nucleotide sequence: TGTGCCAGCAGCTTATCGACAGAGTCTGGCTACACCTTC.

J is TRBJ1-1 and V is TRBV6-5; D may be TRBD1 (6 bases). Trimming stripped 11 bases from V and 3 bases from J, with 16 bases between. Germline-derived CDR1 and CDR2 are MNHEY and SVGAGI. The CDR3 consists of 13 residues. The DNA of the CDR3 is TGTGCCTCCACCGGGACAATGGACACTGAAGCTTTCTTT. It translates to CASTGTMDTEAFF.

V gene TRBV6-5 combines with J gene TRBJ2-7; 8 nucleotides match TRBD2. The CDR3 spans 15 residues. Germline loops: CDR1 MNHEY, CDR2 SVGAGI. The J segment lost 5 bases and the V segment lost 4 bases, leaving 10 bases of the junction unmatched. The CDR3 loop reads CASSWSGGHRDEQYF. The CDR3 bases are TGTGCCAGCAGTTGGTCGGGGGGGCATAGAGACGAGCAGTACTTC.

V gene TRBV9 combines with J gene TRBJ2-1; 10 bases are shared with TRBD2. The CDR3 sequence is 15 residues long. Germline lookup yields CDR1 SGDLS and CDR2 YYNGEE. V lost 3 bases, J lost 4 bases, and 4 bases stayed unmatched. Here the CDR3 reads CASSASGGPYNEQFF. The CDR3 DNA is TGTGCCAGCAGCGCTAGCGGGGGCCCATACAATGAGCAGTTCTTC.

The chain is built from TRBV7-2 and TRBJ2-5, with D perhaps being TRBD1 or TRBD2 (5 bases each). The ends were cut back, 4 bases at V and 2 bases at J, with 11 bases in the middle. This CDR3 comprises 14 residues. From germline, CDR1 is SGHTA and CDR2 FQGNSA. The CDR3 DNA is TGTGCCAGCAGCTACGGGACGGCACAAGAGACCCAGTACTTC. It encodes CASSYGTAQETQYF.

The V call is TRBV9, the J call TRBJ2-2; 7 positions agree with TRBD1. Unmatched junction bases numbered 1, after V lost 2 bases and J lost 0 bases. This CDR3 contains 15 residues. Germline CDR1 and CDR2: SGDLS and YYNGEE. The DNA for the CDR3 is TGTGCCAGCAGCGTCGGGACAGCGAACACCGGGGAGCTGTTTTTT. Protein: CASSVGTANTGELFF.

CDR3: CATSRDLNLQPQHF. For the CDR3, the DNA is TGTGCCACCAGCAGAGATCTGAACCTTCAGCCCCAGCATTTT. The chain joins TRBV15 to TRBJ1-5; D is unresolved. The V end was cut by 0 bases, the J end by 6 bases, with 9 bases between. The CDR3 is 14 amino acids. Per the germline V gene, CDR1 is LNHNV and CDR2 is YYDKDF (reference sequence).

J is TRBJ2-2 and V is TRBV5-8; no definite D call. The CDR3 loop spans 12 amino acids. Germline CDR1 reads SGHTS; CDR2 reads YDEGEE. V was pared by 0 bases and J by 7 bases, with 4 bases between. The CDR3 protein is CASSLGIGELFF. In DNA form, the CDR3 reads TGTGCCAGCAGCTTGGGGATCGGGGAGCTGTTTTTT.

The chain carries TRBV7-2 and TRBJ1-3; D is unresolved. This CDR3 has 15 residues. Germline CDR1 is SGHTA and CDR2 is FQGNSA. The V and J ends lost 2 bases and 2 bases respectively, with 10 bases between them. The CDR3 DNA reads as TGTGCCAGCAGCTTACTGGGCGTAACTGGAAACACCATATATTTT. Amino acid sequence: CASSLLGVTGNTIYF.

The chain recombines TRBV3-1 (or the pseudogene TRBV3-2) with TRBJ1-2, with no clear D. This CDR3 contains 16 residues. The ends were cut back, 0 bases at V and 3 bases at J, with 14 bases in the middle. Germline V lookup: CDR1 LGHDT, CDR2 YNNKEL (reference sequence). CDR3 DNA sequence: TGTGCCAGCAGCCAAGATTTTCCCGCCAGCCACTATGGCTACACCTTC. It specifies CASSQDFPASHYGYTF.

J is TRBJ2-7 and V is TRBV6-1; TRBD1 matches 8 bases. With 3 bases clipped from V and 4 bases from J, the junction kept 8 bases outside the gene matches. There are 15 residues in the CDR3. Per germline, CDR1 MNHNS and CDR2 SASEGT. The chain's CDR3 is CASSETGQGGYEQYF. The CDR3 DNA reads TGTGCCAGCAGTGAGACTGGACAGGGAGGATACGAGCAGTACTTC.

The V gene is TRBV27, the J gene TRBJ2-7; 7 nucleotides line up with TRBD2. With V trimmed by 1 base and J by 3 bases, 15 bases remained unmatched. CDR3 length equals 18 residues. CDR1 and CDR2 (germline): MNHEY, SMNVEV (reference sequence). The CDR3 DNA follows: TGTGCCAGCAGTTTATTCGATTGGGAGGGCAAGCATTACTACGAGCAGTACTTC. It codes for CASSLFDWEGKHYYEQYF.

This chain connects TRBV5-1 to TRBJ1-1; TRBD1 aligns across 8 bases. Per germline, CDR1 SGHRS and CDR2 YFSETQ. The CDR3 is 14 residues long. Unmatched junction bases numbered 6, after V lost 4 bases and J lost 4 bases. In nucleotides, the CDR3 is TGCGCCAGCAGCGAACAGGGGGGCGGCACTGAAGCTTTCTTT. Translating gives CASSEQGGGTEAFF.

This clone was picked up a small number of times. V is TRBV4-3 and J is TRBJ2-7, with a weak D call TRBD1 (6 bases). CDR3 size: 14 residues. Germline V gene data show CDR1 as LGHNA and CDR2 as YSLEER. V was clipped by 9 bases and J by 2 bases, with 17 bases between them. CDR3 sequence (DNA): TGCGCCAGTTCATTAGTGGGGGACACCTACGAGCAGTACTTC. Translation: CASSLVGDTYEQYF.

V and J are TRBV2 and TRBJ2-5; 8 bases are a match to TRBD2. V lost 6 bases and J lost 4; bases outside the gene matches: 13. This CDR3 contains 16 residues. Germline CDR1 reads SNHLY; CDR2 reads FYNNEI. CDR3 protein: CASSRRSAGALETQYF. The CDR3 region has the DNA TGTGCCAGCAGCAGAAGGTCAGCGGGGGCCCTAGAGACCCAGTACTTC.

V is TRBV19 and J is TRBJ1-1; D might be TRBD1 (6 bases). V shed 3 bases and J shed 5 bases, with 13 bases lying between them. The V gene's germline CDR1 is LNHDA and CDR2 SQIVND (reference sequence). This CDR3 spans 14 amino acids. CDR3 nucleotide sequence: TGTGCCAGTAGTATCTACAGGGAAGGAACTGAAGCTTTCTTT. This gives the protein CASSIYREGTEAFF.

This clone has just a few counts. The chain uses TRBV7-2 and TRBJ2-7; 8 bases are shared with TRBD1. Germline trimming cut 5 bases from V and 0 bases from J; bases unmatched to any gene: 6. The CDR3 extends over 15 amino acids. Germline loops: CDR1 SGHTA, CDR2 FQGNSA. The CDR3: CASSTRGTGSYEQYF. The CDR3, as DNA: TGTGCCAGCAGCACCCGGGGGACAGGCTCCTACGAGCAGTACTTC.

This chain links TRBV3-1 (or the pseudogene TRBV3-2) with TRBJ1-2, with TRBD1 identical over 7 bases. V dropped 4 bases and J dropped 8; count of bases not matched to a gene: 16. The CDR3 totals 16 residues. CDR1 is LGHDT and CDR2 is YNNKEL in the germline V gene (reference sequence). CDR3 protein: CASSPWKSTGVRGYTF. As DNA, the CDR3 is TGTGCCAGCAGCCCCTGGAAGAGTACAGGGGTCCGGGGCTACACCTTC.